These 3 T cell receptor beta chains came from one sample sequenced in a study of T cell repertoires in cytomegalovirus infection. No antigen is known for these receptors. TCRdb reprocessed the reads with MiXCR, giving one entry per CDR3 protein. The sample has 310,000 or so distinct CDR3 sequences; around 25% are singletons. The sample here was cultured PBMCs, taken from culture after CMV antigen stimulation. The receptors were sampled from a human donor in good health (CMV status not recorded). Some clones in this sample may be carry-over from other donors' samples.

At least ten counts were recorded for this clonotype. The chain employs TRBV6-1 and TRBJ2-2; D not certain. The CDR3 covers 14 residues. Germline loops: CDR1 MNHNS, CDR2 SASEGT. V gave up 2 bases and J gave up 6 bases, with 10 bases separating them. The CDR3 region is CASSELLFSGELFF. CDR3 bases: TGTGCCAGCAGTGAATTGTTGTTTTCCGGGGAGCTGTTTTTT.

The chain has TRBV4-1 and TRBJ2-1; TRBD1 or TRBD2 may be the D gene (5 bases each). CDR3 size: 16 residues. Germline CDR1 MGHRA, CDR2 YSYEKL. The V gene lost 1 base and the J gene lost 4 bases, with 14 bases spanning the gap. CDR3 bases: TGCGCCAGCAGCCAAGTTGGGTCAGGGAGATACAATGAGCAGTTCTTC. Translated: CASSQVGSGRYNEQFF.

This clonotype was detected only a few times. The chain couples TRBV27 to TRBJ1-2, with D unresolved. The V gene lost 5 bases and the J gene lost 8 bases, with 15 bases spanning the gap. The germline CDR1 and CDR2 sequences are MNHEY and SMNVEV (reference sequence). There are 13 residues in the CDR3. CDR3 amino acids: CASSPLGIGGYTF. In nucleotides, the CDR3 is TGTGCCAGCAGTCCCCTGGGCATAGGGGGCTACACCTTC.